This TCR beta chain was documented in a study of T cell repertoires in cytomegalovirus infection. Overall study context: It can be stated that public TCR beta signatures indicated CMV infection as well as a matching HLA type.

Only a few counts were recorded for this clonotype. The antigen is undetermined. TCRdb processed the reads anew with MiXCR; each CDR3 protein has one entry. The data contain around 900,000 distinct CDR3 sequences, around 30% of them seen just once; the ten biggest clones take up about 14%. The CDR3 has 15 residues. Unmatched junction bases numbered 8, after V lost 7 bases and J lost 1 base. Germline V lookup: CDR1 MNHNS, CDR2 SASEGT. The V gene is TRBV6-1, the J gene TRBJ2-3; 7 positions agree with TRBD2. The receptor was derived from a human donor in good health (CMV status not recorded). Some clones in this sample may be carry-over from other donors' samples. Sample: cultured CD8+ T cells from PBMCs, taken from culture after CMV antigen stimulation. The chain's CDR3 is CASTEGTSGTDTQYF. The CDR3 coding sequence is TGTGCCAGCACCGAGGGAACTAGCGGCACAGATACGCAGTATTTT.